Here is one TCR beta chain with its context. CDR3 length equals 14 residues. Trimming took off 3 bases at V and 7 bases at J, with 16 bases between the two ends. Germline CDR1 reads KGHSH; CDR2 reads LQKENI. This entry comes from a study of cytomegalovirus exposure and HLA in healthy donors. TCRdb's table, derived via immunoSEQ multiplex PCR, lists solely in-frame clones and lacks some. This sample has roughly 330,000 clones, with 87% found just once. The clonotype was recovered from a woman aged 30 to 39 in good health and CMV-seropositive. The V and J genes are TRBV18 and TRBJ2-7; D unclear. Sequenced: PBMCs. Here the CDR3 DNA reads TGTGCCAGCTCACCGTCGGATAGGGTAGGGGAGCAGTACTTC. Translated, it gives CASSPSDRVGEQYF.